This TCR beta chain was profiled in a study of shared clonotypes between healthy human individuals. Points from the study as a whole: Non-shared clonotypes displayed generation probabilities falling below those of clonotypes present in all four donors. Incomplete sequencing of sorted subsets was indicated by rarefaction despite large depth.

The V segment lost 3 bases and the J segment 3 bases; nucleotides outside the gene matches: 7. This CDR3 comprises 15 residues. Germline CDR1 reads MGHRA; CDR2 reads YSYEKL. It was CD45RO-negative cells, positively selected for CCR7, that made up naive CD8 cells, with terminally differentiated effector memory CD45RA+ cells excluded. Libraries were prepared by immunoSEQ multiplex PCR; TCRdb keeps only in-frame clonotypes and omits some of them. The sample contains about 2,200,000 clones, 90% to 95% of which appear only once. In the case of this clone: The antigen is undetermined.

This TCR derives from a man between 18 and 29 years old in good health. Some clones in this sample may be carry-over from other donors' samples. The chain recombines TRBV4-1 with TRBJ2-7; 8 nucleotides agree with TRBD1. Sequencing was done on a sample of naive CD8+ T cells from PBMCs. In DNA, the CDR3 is TGCGCCAGCAGCCATCGCGACAGGGGCCTCTACGAGCAGTACTTC. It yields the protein CASSHRDRGLYEQYF.